The 6 T cell receptor beta chains given below trace back to one sample, sequenced in a study of T cells in tumors after PD-1 blockade. The repertoire was sequenced with immunoSEQ multiplex PCR; TCRdb's copy has only in-frame clones and lacks some. The table records over 10,000 clones, roughly two thirds of them present only once. Sequenced here: tumor tissue, sampled before anti-PD-1 treatment. These receptor sequences come from a human donor with basal cell carcinoma.

The chain joins TRBV7-3 to TRBJ2-5, with TRBD1 matching 8 bases. V lost 1 base, J lost 3 bases, and 13 bases stayed unmatched. The CDR3 is 18 amino acids. Looked up from germline, CDR1 is SGHTA and CDR2 is FQGTGA. As DNA, the CDR3 is TGTGCCAGCAGCTTAAATGGTGGTTTGCAGGGGGCGAAAGAGACCCAGTACTTC. Translating gives CASSLNGGLQGAKETQYF.

This chain joins TRBV28 and TRBJ2-1, with D perhaps matching TRBD2 (6 bases). V lost 7 bases, J lost 7 bases, and 20 bases lay in between. The CDR3 is 15 amino acids. Germline-derived CDR1 and CDR2 are MDHEN and SYDVKM. The CDR3 nucleotides are TGTGCCAGCACCCCCTGGGGGGAGACGGGGAATGAGCAGTTCTTC. Encoded protein: CASTPWGETGNEQFF.

The chain's CDR3 is CASSLTPSGDTDTQYF. The CDR3 bases are TGCGCCAGCAGCTTGACCCCTAGCGGGGACACAGATACGCAGTATTTT. The V gene is TRBV5-1, the J gene TRBJ2-3, with TRBD2 matching 9 bases. The germline CDR1 and CDR2 sequences are SGHRS and YFSETQ. The CDR3 is 16 amino acids. V trimming: 1 base; J trimming: 2 bases; junction bases outside the gene matches: 5.

The V call is TRBV7-8, the J call TRBJ1-4, with D possibly matching TRBD1 (6 bases). V was shortened by 5 bases and J by 9 bases, with 16 bases between the two germline ends. Per germline, CDR1 SGHVS and CDR2 FQNEAQ. The CDR3 contains 14 residues. CDR3 bases: TGTGCCAGCAGCACACAACAGGGAGTCAAAAAACTGTTTTTT. This gives the protein CASSTQQGVKKLFF.

This sequence joins TRBV7-9 and TRBJ1-3; D is perhaps TRBD1 (6 bases). From germline, CDR1 is SEHNR and CDR2 FQNEAQ (reference sequence). The V and J ends lost 1 base and 2 bases respectively, with 12 bases between them. The CDR3 spans 16 residues. The CDR3 loop is CASSLVSPGAGNTIYF. The CDR3 nucleotides read TGTGCCAGCAGCTTAGTGTCCCCAGGGGCTGGAAACACCATATATTTT.

The chain recombines TRBV19 with TRBJ1-5; D possibly corresponds to TRBD1 (5 bases). Germline V gene data show CDR1 as LNHDA and CDR2 as SQIVND (reference sequence). V dropped 7 bases and J dropped 4 bases, with 11 bases sitting between them. This CDR3 contains 13 residues. The CDR3 protein is CASKVGGNQPQHF. The CDR3 bases are TGTGCCAGTAAAGTGGGGGGAAATCAGCCCCAGCATTTT. The whole variable domain, remainder taken from reference TRBV19 and TRBJ1-5, is DGGITQSPKYLFRKEGQNVTLSCEQNLNHDAMYWYRQDPGQGLRLIYYSQIVNDFQKGDIAEGYSVSREKKESFPLTVTSAQKNPTAFYLCASKVGGNQPQHFGDGTRLSIL.